This T cell receptor beta chain was documented in a study of cytotoxic CD8 clonotypes in ibrutinib-treated CLL. Across the study: Collecting the response samples happened after a median 12 months of treatment, with a range of 6 to 36.

Regarding this clone: The antigen remains unidentified.

Broader study findings: Ibrutinib response saw clonality rise, and progression saw it return toward baseline. Sustained-remission patients were sampled at one set of times and progressing patients at different ones.

The planned depth of sequencing spanned 1 in 200,000 to 1 in 1 million T cells. The data were produced by immunoSEQ multiplex PCR, yet TCRdb's version contains in-frame clones alone and is incomplete. The repertoire has some 130,000 clones, more than 75% of them found once; the top ten carry just over 5%. The sample consisted of PBMCs, taken after 24 months of ibrutinib treatment. This sequence originates from a human donor with chronic lymphocytic leukemia.

CDR3 DNA: TGTGCCAGTAGTGCCAGCAGCCTACCCCGGAACACTGAAGCTTTCTTT. This gives the protein CASSASSLPRNTEAFF. The rearrangement joins TRBV19 to TRBJ1-1; no reliable D call. The CDR3 loop spans 16 amino acids. Trimming left V 5 bases short and J 1 base short, with 17 bases between. Per the germline V gene, CDR1 is LNHDA and CDR2 is SQIVND (reference sequence). The whole variable domain, filled in from reference TRBV19 and TRBJ1-1, reads DGGITQSPKYLFRKEGQNVTLSCEQNLNHDAMYWYRQDPGQGLRLIYYSQIVNDFQKGDIAEGYSVSREKKESFPLTVTSAQKNPTAFYLCASSASSLPRNTEAFFGQGTRLTVV.